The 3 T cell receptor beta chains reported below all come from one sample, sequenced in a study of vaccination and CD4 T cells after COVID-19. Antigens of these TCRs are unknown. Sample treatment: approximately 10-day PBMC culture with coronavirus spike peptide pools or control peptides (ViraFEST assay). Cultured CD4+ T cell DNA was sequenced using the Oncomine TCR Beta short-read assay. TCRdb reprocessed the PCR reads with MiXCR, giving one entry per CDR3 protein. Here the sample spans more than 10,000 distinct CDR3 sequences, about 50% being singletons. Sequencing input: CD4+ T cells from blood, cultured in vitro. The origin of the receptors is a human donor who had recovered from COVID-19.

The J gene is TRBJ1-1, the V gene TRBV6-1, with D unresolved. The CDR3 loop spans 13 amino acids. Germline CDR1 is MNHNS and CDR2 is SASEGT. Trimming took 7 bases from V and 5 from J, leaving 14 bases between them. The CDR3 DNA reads TGTGCCAGCAAAGTCGAAGGAAGGACTGAAGCTTTCTTT. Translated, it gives CASKVEGRTEAFF.

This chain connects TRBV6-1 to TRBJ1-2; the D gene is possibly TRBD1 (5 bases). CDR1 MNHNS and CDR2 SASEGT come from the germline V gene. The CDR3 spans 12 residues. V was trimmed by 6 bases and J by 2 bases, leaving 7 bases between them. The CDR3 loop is CASSRDNYGYTF. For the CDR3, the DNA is TGTGCCAGCAGCCGGGACAACTATGGCTACACCTTC.

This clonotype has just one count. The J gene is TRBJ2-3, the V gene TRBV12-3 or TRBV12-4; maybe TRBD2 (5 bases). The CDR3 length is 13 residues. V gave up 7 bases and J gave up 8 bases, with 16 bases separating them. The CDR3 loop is CASILSPAGTQYF. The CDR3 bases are TGTGCCAGCATCCTTTCCCCTGCGGGTACGCAGTATTTT.